The next 5 T cell receptor beta chains were all read from a single sample in a study of T cells in Graves' hyperthyroidism and ophthalmopathy. Amplified TCR beta CDR3 regions came from RNA transcripts. RT-PCR in the first round (using the HTBI primer set) targeted the TCR CDR3. Using its own MiXCR run on the multiplex PCR reads, TCRdb lists one record per CDR3 protein. This sample has 540,000 or so distinct CDR3 sequences, with 46% found just once. Sequenced input: peripheral blood or thyroid tissue (not recorded which). These TCRs come from an adult woman with Graves' disease, either hyperthyroidism or ophthalmopathy (not recorded which).

The chain has TRBV28 and TRBJ2-2; D uncertain. The V and J ends lost 7 bases and 6 bases respectively, with 15 bases between them. There are 14 residues in the CDR3. Germline CDR1 is MDHEN and CDR2 is SYDVKM. As DNA, the CDR3 is TGTGCCAGCATTCAGGCAGGTGAATCCGGGGAGCTGTTTTTT. This sequence encodes CASIQAGESGELFF. Full variable domain (missing parts from reference TRBV28 and TRBJ2-2): DVKVTQSSRYLVKRTGEKVFLECVQDMDHENMFWYRQDPGLGLRLIYFSYDVKMKEKGDIPEGYSVSREKKERFSLILESASTNQTSMYLCASIQAGESGELFFGEGSRLTVL.

The chain recombines TRBV9 with TRBJ1-2; tentative D call: TRBD1 (5 bases). CDR3 size: 13 residues. From germline, CDR1 is SGDLS and CDR2 YYNGEE. V was clipped by 5 bases and J by 7 bases, with 15 bases between them. The CDR3 reads CASSLCQGRGYTF. The DNA for the CDR3 is TGTGCCAGCAGTTTATGTCAGGGACGTGGCTACACCTTC.

This clonotype was seen at least ten times. The chain recombines TRBV20-1 with TRBJ2-6; D is uncertain. CDR3 length equals 18 residues. Germline CDR1 DFQATT, CDR2 SNEGSKA (reference sequence). Trimming removed 2 bases at V and 0 bases at J, with 17 bases between. The chain's CDR3 is CSARRDELPLSGANVLTF. The CDR3 bases are TGCAGTGCTAGAAGGGATGAACTCCCCCTCTCTGGGGCCAACGTCCTGACTTTC.

This clonotype was counted ten times or more. This chain links TRBV12-3 or TRBV12-4 with TRBJ1-5, with D maybe TRBD1 (6 bases). The V end lost 3 bases, the J end lost 0 bases, and 15 bases lay between the germline ends. The CDR3 covers 17 residues. The CDR3 loop is CASSFSAGDLSNQPQHF. DNA for the CDR3: TGTGCCAGCAGTTTTTCAGCAGGGGATCTTAGCAATCAGCCCCAGCATTTT.

V and J are TRBV29-1 and TRBJ2-7; TRBD1 matches 9 bases. This CDR3 spans 12 amino acids. Germline loops: CDR1 SQVTM, CDR2 ANQGSEA. DNA for the CDR3: TGCAGAATCGGGACAGGGCACTACGAGCAGTACTTC. It encodes CRIGTGHYEQYF.